This T cell receptor (beta chain) stems from a study of post-analysis software for immune sequencing data. The CDR3 is 18 amino acids. CDR1 and CDR2 (germline): MGHRA, YSYEKL. In regard to this clonotype: Its antigen remains unknown. A read error may produce the germline difference seen at one junction end.

Study results and limitations: TRBV5-6, TRBV5-1 and TRBV20-1 were among roughly 5 TRBV segments more frequent in patients than controls. Under F measure analysis, samples from one preparation batch co-clustered strongly.

Tagging with unique molecular identifiers was a feature of the TCR beta cDNA libraries. TCRdb processed the PCR reads anew with MiXCR; each CDR3 protein has one entry. The table lists about 800,000 distinct CDR3 sequences, approximately 30% of them singletons. This receptor was identified in a girl between 5 and 17 years old with multiple sclerosis. The rearrangement uses TRBV4-1 and TRBJ2-3; 10 nucleotides match TRBD2. The specimen sequenced was blood. The DNA of the CDR3 is TGCACCAGCAGCCAGGCATTAAGGACTAGCGGTATCCCAGATACGCAGTATTTT. Translation gives CTSSQALRTSGIPDTQYF.